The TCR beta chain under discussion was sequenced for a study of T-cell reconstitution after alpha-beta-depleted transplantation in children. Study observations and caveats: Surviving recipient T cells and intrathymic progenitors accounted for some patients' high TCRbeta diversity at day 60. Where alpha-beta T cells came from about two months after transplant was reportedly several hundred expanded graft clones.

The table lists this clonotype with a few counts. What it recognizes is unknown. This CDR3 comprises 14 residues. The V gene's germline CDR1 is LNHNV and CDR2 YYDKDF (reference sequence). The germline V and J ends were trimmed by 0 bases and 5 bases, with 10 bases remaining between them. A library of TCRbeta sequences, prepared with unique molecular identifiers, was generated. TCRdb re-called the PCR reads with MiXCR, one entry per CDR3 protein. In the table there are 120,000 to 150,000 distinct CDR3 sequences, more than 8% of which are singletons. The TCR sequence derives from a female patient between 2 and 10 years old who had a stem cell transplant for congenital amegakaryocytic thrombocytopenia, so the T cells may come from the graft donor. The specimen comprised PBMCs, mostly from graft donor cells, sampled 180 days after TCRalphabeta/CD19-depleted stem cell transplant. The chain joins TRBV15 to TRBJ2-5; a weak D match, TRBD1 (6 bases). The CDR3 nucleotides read TGTGCCACCAGCAGAGATGCAGGGGCGGAGACCCAGTACTTC. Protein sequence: CATSRDAGAETQYF.